The present TCR beta chain was sequenced within a study of T cells after yellow fever vaccination. In TCRdb, the 5' RACE reads were re-called with MiXCR into one record per CDR3 protein. The table shows about 52,000 distinct CDR3 sequences, with 6.6% occurring only once. The length of the CDR3 is 16 residues. In germline, CDR1 is MGHRA, CDR2 YSYEKL. Losses at the gene ends were 2 bases for V and 5 bases for J; bases not matched to a gene: 12. This clonotype was counted a few times. The starting material was CD8+ T cells not binding an NS4B(214-222) dextramer, sorted from PBMCs, obtained more than 40 days after the first yellow fever vaccination. The chain uses TRBV4-1 and TRBJ2-7, with 7 bases aligning to TRBD1. The origin of this receptor is a man between 18 and 29 years old who received the YFV17D yellow fever vaccine. As DNA, the CDR3 is TGCGCCAGCAGCCAACGGGTAACAGGGGCCCGGGACGAGCAGTACTTC. This gives the protein CASSQRVTGARDEQYF.